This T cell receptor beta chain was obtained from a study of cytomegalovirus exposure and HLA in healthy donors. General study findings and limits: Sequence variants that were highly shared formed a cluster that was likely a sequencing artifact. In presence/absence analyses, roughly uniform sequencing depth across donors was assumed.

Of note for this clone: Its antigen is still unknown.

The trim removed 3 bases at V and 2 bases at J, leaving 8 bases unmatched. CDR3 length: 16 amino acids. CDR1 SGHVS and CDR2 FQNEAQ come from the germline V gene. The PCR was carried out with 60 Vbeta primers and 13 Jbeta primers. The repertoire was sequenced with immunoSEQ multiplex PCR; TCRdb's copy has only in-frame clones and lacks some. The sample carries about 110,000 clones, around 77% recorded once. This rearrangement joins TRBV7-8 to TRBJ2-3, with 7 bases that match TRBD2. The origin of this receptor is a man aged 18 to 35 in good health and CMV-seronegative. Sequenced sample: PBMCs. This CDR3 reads CASSFTPGTNTDTQYF. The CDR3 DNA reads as TGTGCCAGCAGCTTCACACCCGGGACTAACACAGATACGCAGTATTTT.